A selection of T cell receptor beta chains follows, all from one sample in a study of radiotherapy plus CTLA-4 blockade in lung cancer. The method was immunoSEQ multiplex PCR; TCRdb's version includes in-frame clones alone and lacks a portion of them. Here the sample spans 83,000 or so clones, 83% being singletons. The source material was peripheral blood, sampled from a patient treated with radiotherapy plus ipilimumab. Source of these receptors: a human donor with non-small cell lung cancer who had stable disease on radiotherapy plus ipilimumab. The CDR3 runs from the conserved cysteine through the conserved F or W. A D gene is named only where the DNA matches it firmly. Clone sizes are given selectively: once, few, many, or a class where the clone is expanded.

>.|16|TRBD1|TRBJ1-5|TRBV27
CASSNAGTGFNQPQHF
TGTGCCAGCAGTAACGCCGGGACAGGGTTCAATCAGCCCCAGCATTTT
>.|14|TRBD1|TRBJ1-2|TRBV30
CAWRAQGGNYGYTF
TGTGCCTGGAGGGCCCAGGGGGGAAACTATGGCTACACCTTC
>.|11|.|TRBJ1-2|TRBV6-5
CASKSNYGYTF
TGTGCCAGCAAATCTAACTATGGCTACACCTTC
>.|16|TRBD1|TRBJ2-7|TRBV5-1
CASSLSPGQGGYEQYF
TGCGCCAGCAGCTTGTCCCCGGGACAGGGGGGCTACGAGCAGTACTTC
>.|15|.|TRBJ2-2|TRBV23-1
CASSPRQEVTGELFF
TGCGCCAGCAGCCCCCGGCAGGAGGTCACCGGGGAGCTGTTTTTT
>.|14|.|TRBJ2-3|TRBV9
CASSAGGPPDTQYF
TGTGCCAGCAGCGCGGGGGGCCCGCCAGATACGCAGTATTTT
>.|15|TRBD2|TRBJ2-3|TRBV2
CASSGTSGSTDTQYF
TGTGCCAGCAGTGGGACTAGCGGCAGCACAGATACGCAGTATTTT
>.|15|TRBD2|TRBJ2-1|TRBV10-2
CASSAGGRGGGEQFF
TGCGCCAGCAGTGCGGGCGGGAGGGGAGGAGGTGAGCAGTTCTTC
>.|16|TRBD1|TRBJ1-2|TRBV18
CASSPPGQATNYGYTF
TGTGCCAGCTCACCACCGGGACAGGCAACTAACTATGGCTACACCTTC
>.|14|.|TRBJ2-7|TRBV6-1
CASSEAGGSYEQYF
TGTGCCAGCAGTGAAGCGGGAGGCTCCTACGAGCAGTACTTC
>once|15|.|TRBJ2-5|TRBV5-5
CASSLVVATQETQYF
TGTGCCAGCAGCTTGGTTGTTGCGACGCAAGAGACCCAGTACTTC
>.|16|.|TRBJ2-2|TRBV21-1
CASSKGAGGGTGELFF
TGTGCCAGCAGCAAAGGTGCGGGGGGTGGCACCGGGGAGCTGTTTTTT
>few|14|TRBD2|TRBJ2-5|TRBV13
CASSSATSIETQYF
TGTGCCAGCAGCTCGGCGACTAGCATCGAGACCCAGTACTTC
>.|14|.|TRBJ1-3|TRBV5-8
CASSLRGFGNTIYF
TGTGCCAGCAGCTTGAGGGGGTTTGGAAACACCATATATTTT
>.|15|TRBD2|TRBJ2-1|TRBV6-5
CASSLRLAGFNEQFF
TGTGCCAGCAGTTTGAGACTAGCGGGATTCAATGAGCAGTTCTTC
>.|15|TRBD1|TRBJ2-5|TRBV7-6
CASSPETGGGETQYF
TGTGCCAGCAGCCCCGAGACAGGGGGAGGCGAGACCCAGTACTTC
>.|13|.|TRBJ2-7|TRBV11-3
CASSWLGGGEQYF
TGTGCCAGCAGCTGGCTTGGGGGAGGCGAGCAGTACTTC
>few|16|.|TRBJ1-3|TRBV5-1
CASSKDVVSSGNTIYF
TGCGCCAGCAGCAAGGACGTAGTAAGCTCTGGAAACACCATATATTTT
>.|15|TRBD2|TRBJ2-3|TRBV28
CASSPQRGDTDTQYF
TGTGCCAGCAGTCCCCAGCGGGGGGATACAGATACGCAGTATTTT
>.|16|.|TRBJ1-3|TRBV28
CASSLSFSYSGNTIYF
TGTGCCAGCAGTTTGAGTTTCAGCTACTCTGGAAACACCATATATTTT
>.|13|.|TRBJ2-7|TRBV2
CASSDRLAYEQYF
TGTGCCAGCAGTGATCGGCTGGCCTACGAGCAGTACTTC
>once|11|.|TRBJ2-7|TRBV29-1
CSVGSSYEQYF
TGCAGCGTTGGGAGCTCCTACGAGCAGTACTTC
>.|15|TRBD1|TRBJ2-2|TRBV14
CASSRTGANTGELFF
TGTGCCAGCAGCCGAACAGGGGCGAACACCGGGGAGCTGTTTTTT
>.|15|.|TRBJ2-1|TRBV12-5
CASGSSGRTLNEQFF
TGTGCTAGTGGGTCGAGCGGTCGAACCCTTAATGAGCAGTTCTTC
>.|14|.|TRBJ1-2|TRBV2
CASSERGSGIGYTF
TGTGCCAGCAGTGAACGGGGATCAGGCATTGGCTACACCTTC
>.|16|TRBD1|TRBJ2-7|TRBV28
CASSLPGQGGSYEQYF
TGTGCCAGCAGTTTACCGGGACAGGGGGGCTCCTACGAGCAGTACTTC
>.|19|.|TRBJ2-7|TRBV15
CATSTDREWGGPGSGEQYF
TGTGCCACCAGCACAGACCGAGAGTGGGGGGGCCCAGGATCGGGGGAGCAGTACTTC
>.|15|.|TRBJ2-7|TRBV6-1
CASSRDGGTANEQYF
TGTGCCAGCAGCCGAGATGGGGGTACGGCAAACGAGCAGTACTTC
>few|17|TRBD1|TRBJ2-2|TRBV19
CASTPGGDRGLTGELFF
TGTGCCAGTACCCCAGGGGGTGACAGGGGGCTCACCGGGGAGCTGTTTTTT
>.|15|TRBD1|TRBJ2-3|TRBV5-1
CASTFRGFLSDTQYF
TGCGCCAGCACCTTCAGGGGGTTCTTGTCAGATACGCAGTATTTT
>.|16|.|TRBJ2-3|TRBV4-1
CASSQETTAVTDTQYF
TGCGCCAGCAGCCAAGAGACGACGGCGGTCACAGATACGCAGTATTTT
>.|16|.|TRBJ1-3|TRBV14
CASSLHSLSSGNTIYF
TGTGCCAGCAGCCTACACAGCCTCAGCTCTGGAAACACCATATATTTT
>.|13|.|TRBJ2-2|TRBV7-3
CASSLKGTGELFF
TGTGCCAGCAGCTTGAAGGGCACCGGGGAGCTGTTTTTT
>.|16|.|TRBJ1-5|TRBV27
CASSSRRGSGNQPQHF
TGTGCCAGCAGTTCTCGAAGGGGTAGTGGCAATCAGCCCCAGCATTTT
>.|13|.|TRBJ2-1|TRBV7-6
CASSLAGGTEQFF
TGTGCCAGCAGCTTAGCCGGAGGGACAGAGCAGTTCTTC
>once|14|.|TRBJ1-4|TRBV2
CASSEGQASEKLFF
TGTGCCAGCAGTGAAGGGCAGGCGAGTGAAAAACTGTTTTTT
>once|19|.|TRBJ1-4|TRBV2
CASSVGLGTVQILAEKLFF
TGTGCCAGCAGTGTAGGATTAGGGACGGTGCAAATTTTGGCTGAAAAACTGTTTTTT
>.|15|TRBD2|TRBJ2-2|TRBV6-1
CASSRLAGSPGELFF
TGTGCCAGCAGCCGACTAGCGGGAAGTCCCGGGGAGCTGTTTTTT
>.|15|TRBD1|TRBJ2-1|TRBV2
CASSLTRDRVNEQFF
TGTGCCAGCAGTTTGACCCGGGACAGGGTGAATGAGCAGTTCTTC
>.|15|TRBD1|TRBJ2-1|TRBV6-5
CASSLDRGPSNEQFF
TGTGCCAGCAGTCTGGACAGGGGCCCTTCGAATGAGCAGTTCTTC
>.|14|.|TRBJ1-1|TRBV9
CASSVLQSNTEAFF
TGTGCCAGCAGCGTCCTACAATCGAACACTGAAGCTTTCTTT
>once|13|TRBD1|TRBJ1-2|TRBV5-1
CASSPGQGGGYTF
TGCGCCAGCAGCCCCGGACAGGGCGGTGGCTACACCTTC
>.|16|.|TRBJ1-2|TRBV28
CASSLSFRGQRGAYTF
TGTGCCAGCAGTTTATCTTTTCGGGGGCAGAGAGGCGCCTACACCTTC
>.|14|.|TRBJ1-6|TRBV7-8
CASSLDRGRSPLHF
TGTGCCAGCAGCTTAGACCGGGGACGCTCACCCCTCCACTTT
>once|15|TRBD1|TRBJ2-2|TRBV5-1
CASRRTGGYTGELFF
TGCGCCAGCAGGCGGACAGGGGGCTACACCGGGGAGCTGTTTTTT
>.|16|TRBD2|TRBJ2-7|TRBV4-1
CASSPPRGSGAYEQYF
TGCGCCAGCAGCCCCCCCCGGGGTAGCGGGGCCTACGAGCAGTACTTC
>.|14|TRBD2|TRBJ2-7|TRBV2
CASNQREGRYEQYF
TGTGCCAGCAATCAGCGGGAGGGCCGATACGAGCAGTACTTC
>.|14|TRBD1|TRBJ2-3|TRBV27
CASSYRQGADTQYF
TGTGCCAGCAGTTATCGACAGGGGGCAGATACGCAGTATTTT
>.|14|.|TRBJ1-1|TRBV7-2
CASSLDGGNTEAFF
TGTGCCAGCAGCTTAGACGGGGGGAACACTGAAGCTTTCTTT
>.|12|.|TRBJ1-1|TRBV7-2
CASSLRGSEAFF
TGTGCCAGCAGCCTCAGGGGCTCTGAAGCTTTCTTT
>.|16|TRBD2|TRBJ2-7|TRBV9
CASIPWTSGDPYEQYF
TGTGCCAGCATCCCTTGGACTAGCGGGGACCCATACGAGCAGTACTTC
>.|14|.|TRBJ1-2|TRBV5-1
CASSSRTDNYGYTF
TGCGCCAGCAGCTCCCGTACGGACAACTATGGCTACACCTTC
>.|15|.|TRBJ1-6|TRBV27
CASSLTGTLNSPLHF
TGTGCCAGCAGTTTGACCGGGACATTAAATTCACCCCTCCACTTT
>.|15|TRBD1|TRBJ1-1|TRBV16
CASSQGTGGVPEAFF
TGTGCCAGCAGCCAAGGGACAGGGGGCGTCCCTGAAGCTTTCTTT